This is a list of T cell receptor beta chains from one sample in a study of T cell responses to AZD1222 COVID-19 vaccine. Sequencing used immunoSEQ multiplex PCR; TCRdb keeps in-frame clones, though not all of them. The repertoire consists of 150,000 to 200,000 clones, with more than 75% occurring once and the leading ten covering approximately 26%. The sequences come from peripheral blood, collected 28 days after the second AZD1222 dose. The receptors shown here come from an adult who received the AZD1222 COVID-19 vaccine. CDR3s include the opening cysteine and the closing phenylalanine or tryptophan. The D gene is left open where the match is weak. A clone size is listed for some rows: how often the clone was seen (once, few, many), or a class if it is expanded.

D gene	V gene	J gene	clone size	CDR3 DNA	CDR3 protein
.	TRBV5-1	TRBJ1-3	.	TGCGCCAGCAGCGACGTTCCCCGGAAATTCTCTGGAAACACCATATATTTT	CASSDVPRKFSGNTIYF
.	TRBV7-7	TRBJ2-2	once	TGTGCTAGCAGCAAGGGGAACACCGGGGAGCTGTTTTTT	CASSKGNTGELFF
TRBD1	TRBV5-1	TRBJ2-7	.	TGCGCCAGCAGCCCTACAGGGGGCAGGTACGAGCAGTACTTC	CASSPTGGRYEQYF
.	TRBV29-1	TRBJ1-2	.	TGCAGCGTTGATCGGGGAGGTTGGGGCTACACCTTC	CSVDRGGWGYTF
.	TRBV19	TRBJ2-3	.	TGTGCCAGTAGTACGACGCGTCGAGCGCGGTACACAGATACGCAGTATTTT	CASSTTRRARYTDTQYF
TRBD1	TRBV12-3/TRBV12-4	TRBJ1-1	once	TGTGCCAGCAGTTTAACAGGGGCCACTGAAGCTTTCTTT	CASSLTGATEAFF
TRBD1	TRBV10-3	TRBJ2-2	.	TGTGCCATCACTCCAGACAGGGGGCGCAGCACCGGGGAGCTGTTTTTT	CAITPDRGRSTGELFF
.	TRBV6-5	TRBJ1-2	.	TGTGCCAGCAGTTACTCGACCGCGGTAAACTATGGCTACACCTTC	CASSYSTAVNYGYTF
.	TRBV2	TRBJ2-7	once	TGTGCCAGCAGTTCCGAACTAGTCTCCGAGCAGTACTTC	CASSSELVSEQYF
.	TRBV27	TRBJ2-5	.	TGTGCCAGCAGTGATGGGGGGCTAGAGACCCAGTACTTC	CASSDGGLETQYF
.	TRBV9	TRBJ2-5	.	TGTGCCAGCAGCGTAGCTCCTAGCGATAGGGCGGGGGCGGAGACCCAGTACTTC	CASSVAPSDRAGAETQYF
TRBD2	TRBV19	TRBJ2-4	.	TGTGCCAGTAGCCGGGACGGCGGGAGGGGAAACATTCAGTACTTC	CASSRDGGRGNIQYF
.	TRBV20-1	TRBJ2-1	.	TGCAGTGCTAGAGGGTGGAATGAGCAGTTCTTC	CSARGWNEQFF
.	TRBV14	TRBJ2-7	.	TGTGCCAGCAGCCCTTCGGGACGGATTTCGACGTACTTC	CASSPSGRISTYF
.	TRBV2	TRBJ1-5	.	TGTGCCAGCAGTACATCCGGGACCGCGAATCAGCCCCAGCATTTT	CASSTSGTANQPQHF
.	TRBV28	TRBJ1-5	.	TGTGCCAGCAGTTTGGCAATAGGAGGCAATCAGCCCCAGCATTTT	CASSLAIGGNQPQHF
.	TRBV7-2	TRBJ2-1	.	TGTGCCAGCAGTTATTCCGGGACTTTCCCTTTCTTC	CASSYSGTFPFF
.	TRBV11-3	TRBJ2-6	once	TGTGCCAGCAGCTTAGTTCTAGCCACTGGGGCCAACGTCCTGACTTTC	CASSLVLATGANVLTF
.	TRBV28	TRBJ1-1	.	TGTGCCAGCAGTTTTTCGGGGCGGAACACTGAAGCTTTCTTT	CASSFSGRNTEAFF
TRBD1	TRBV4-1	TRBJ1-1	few	TGCGCCAGCAACCGAGGGGGCCAGACTGAAGCTTTCTTT	CASNRGGQTEAFF
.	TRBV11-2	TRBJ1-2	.	TGTGCCAGCAGCCCTCAATGGGGGAGCGGCTATGGCTACACCTTC	CASSPQWGSGYGYTF
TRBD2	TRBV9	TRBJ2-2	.	TGTGCCAGCAGCGTAGGGGTTGGAGCGGGAGGCCGCACCGGGGAGCTGTTTTTT	CASSVGVGAGGRTGELFF
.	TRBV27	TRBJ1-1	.	TGTGCCAGCAGCCTACAGGGGAACACTGAAGCTTTCTTT	CASSLQGNTEAFF
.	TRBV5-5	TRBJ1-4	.	TGTGCCAGCAGCCTACTTGCAACTAATGAAAAACTGTTTTTT	CASSLLATNEKLFF
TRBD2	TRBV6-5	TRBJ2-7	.	TGTGCCAGCAGTTACTCGGCTAGCGGGAGGACCTACGAGCAGTACTTC	CASSYSASGRTYEQYF
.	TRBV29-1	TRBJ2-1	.	TGCAGCGTTGAAAGTGGAGTAGGGGGGCATGAGCAGTTCTTC	CSVESGVGGHEQFF
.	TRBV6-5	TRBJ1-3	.	TGTGCCAGCACGACCGGAGGTTCTGGAAACACCATATATTTT	CASTTGGSGNTIYF
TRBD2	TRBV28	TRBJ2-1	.	TGTGCCAGCACTATCCTAGCGGGAGGTAACAATGAGCAGTTCTTC	CASTILAGGNNEQFF
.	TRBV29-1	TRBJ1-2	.	TGCAGCGTTAATGGGGACGGAGCTAACTATGGCTACACCTTC	CSVNGDGANYGYTF
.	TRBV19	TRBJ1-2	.	TGTGCCAGTAGGGGCAGGGGCGGTGACTATGGCTACACCTTC	CASRGRGGDYGYTF
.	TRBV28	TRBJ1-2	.	TGTGCCAGCAGTCAATTGCAGGGGTCCGTGGGCTATGGCTACACCTTC	CASSQLQGSVGYGYTF
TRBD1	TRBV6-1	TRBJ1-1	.	TGTGCCAGCAGACCCGGACAGGGGGTAACTGAAGCTTTCTTT	CASRPGQGVTEAFF
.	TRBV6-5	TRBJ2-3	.	TGTGCCAGCAGACGGGACAGCACAGATACGCAGTATTTT	CASRRDSTDTQYF
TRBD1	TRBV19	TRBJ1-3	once	TGTGCCAGTAGTATCAGGGGGGTCAGCGGAAGTGGAAACACCATATATTTT	CASSIRGVSGSGNTIYF
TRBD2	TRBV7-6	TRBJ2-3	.	TGTGCCAGCAGCTTAACTAGCGGGAGTACAGATACGCAGTATTTT	CASSLTSGSTDTQYF
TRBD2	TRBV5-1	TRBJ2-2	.	TGCGCCAGCAGCTTGGATCCTAGCGGGAGGGCCGACACCGGGGAGCTGTTTTTT	CASSLDPSGRADTGELFF
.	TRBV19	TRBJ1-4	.	TGTGCCAGTAGTATTCCGGGACCACCGGCTAATGAAAAACTGTTTTTT	CASSIPGPPANEKLFF
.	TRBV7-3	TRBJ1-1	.	TGTGCCAGCAGCTTATTAGGGACTGACAGCACTGAAGCTTTCTTT	CASSLLGTDSTEAFF
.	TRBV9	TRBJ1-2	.	TGTGCCAGCAGCGCCCTCGGCGCCGTTAGCTATGGCTACACCTTC	CASSALGAVSYGYTF
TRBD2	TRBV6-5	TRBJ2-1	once	TGTGCCAGCAGCTTCACTAGCGGGAGGGCGCTTGAGCAGTTCTTC	CASSFTSGRALEQFF
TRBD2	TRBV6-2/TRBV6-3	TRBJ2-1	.	TGTGCCAGCAGTTACATATCTAGCGGGAGAGCTTACAATGAGCAGTTCTTC	CASSYISSGRAYNEQFF
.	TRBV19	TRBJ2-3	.	TGTGCCAGTAGTCCCTATCGGGGACGCACGGGGATGAGCACAGATACGCAGTATTTT	CASSPYRGRTGMSTDTQYF
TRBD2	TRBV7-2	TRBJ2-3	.	TGTGCCAGCAGCTCCCCCCCGGGAGGGGGCACAGATACGCAGTATTTT	CASSSPPGGGTDTQYF
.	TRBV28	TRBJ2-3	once	TGTGCCACCGACAGTCGCACAGATACGCAGTATTTT	CATDSRTDTQYF
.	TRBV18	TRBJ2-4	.	TGTGCCAGCTCGACGGACACCGCCAAGAACATTCAGTACTTC	CASSTDTAKNIQYF